One and the same sample provided the 28 T cell receptor beta chains below, sequenced in a study of shared clonotypes between healthy human individuals. TCRdb's copy holds only in-frame clones and misses some; the assay was immunoSEQ multiplex PCR. The table shows approximately 2.1 million clones, with over 90% occurring only once. Material for sequencing was naive CD4+ T cells from PBMCs. The subset here: CD45RA+ positively selected. Every receptor here comes from a young man in good health. Some clones in this sample may be carry-over from other donors' samples.

V usage is TRBV2 and J usage is TRBJ1-4; the D gene is possibly TRBD1 (6 bases). The V end was cut by 8 bases, the J end by 3 bases, with 19 bases between. The CDR3 sequence is 16 residues long. Per the germline V gene, CDR1 is SNHLY and CDR2 is FYNNEI. CDR3 nucleotide sequence: TGTGCCAGCTGTACGGGGGCGGGAGCGGCTAATGAAAAACTGTTTTTT. Amino acid sequence: CASCTGAGAANEKLFF.

The chain carries TRBV5-4 and TRBJ2-2; D may match TRBD1 or TRBD2 (5 bases each). The V end lost 3 bases, the J end lost 11 bases, and 17 bases lay between the germline ends. This CDR3 is 14 amino acids long. Germline V gene sequence: CDR1 SGHNT, CDR2 YYREEE (reference sequence). The CDR3 bases are TGTGCCAGCAGCTCCGGGACCCAGGCCCCAGAGCTGTTTTTT. It yields the protein CASSSGTQAPELFF.

This sequence joins TRBV18 and TRBJ1-5, with D perhaps matching TRBD1 (6 bases). V was clipped by 5 bases and J by 0 bases, with 11 bases between them. Germline V gene lookup returns CDR1 KGHSH and CDR2 LQKENI. The CDR3 length is 15 residues. The CDR3 DNA sequence: TGTGCCAGCTCATTAGGACAGCTTAGCAATCAGCCCCAGCATTTT. Amino acid sequence: CASSLGQLSNQPQHF.

This clone was seen only once. The chain carries TRBV19 and TRBJ2-2; no clear D gene. In germline, CDR1 is LNHDA, CDR2 SQIVND (reference sequence). This CDR3 has 15 residues. Trimming shortened V by 9 bases and J by 6 bases, and 20 bases separated the two germline ends. For the CDR3, the DNA is TGTGCCAGCCAAGACCCGTGGGGAACCGCCGGGGAGCTGTTTTTT. Translation: CASQDPWGTAGELFF.

The V call is TRBV5-4, the J call TRBJ2-1, with D tentatively TRBD2 (5 bases). The CDR3 contains 13 residues. Trimming left V 3 bases short and J 8 bases short, with 12 bases between. Germline V lookup: CDR1 SGHNT, CDR2 YYREEE (reference sequence). The DNA of the CDR3 is TGTGCCAGCAGCTCACGTAGCGTCGATGAGCAGTTCTTC. This translates into CASSSRSVDEQFF.

The CDR3 region is CASSALLVIHGSEEQFF. CDR3 DNA sequence: TGTGCCAGCAGCGCCCTCCTGGTGATACATGGGAGTGAGGAGCAGTTCTTC. The chain carries TRBV11-2 and TRBJ2-1; a weak D match, TRBD2 (5 bases). CDR1 is SGHAT and CDR2 is FQNNGV in the germline V gene. Trimming left V 5 bases short and J 10 bases short, with 27 bases between. This CDR3 has 17 residues.

V is TRBV11-1 and J is TRBJ1-4; D ambiguous. Per germline, CDR1 SGHAT and CDR2 FQDESV (reference sequence). With 5 bases removed from V and 0 bases from J, the gap between germline ends came to 10 bases. CDR3 size: 15 residues. The CDR3 protein is CASSRAFATNEKLFF. CDR3 coding DNA: TGTGCCAGCAGCCGGGCGTTCGCAACTAATGAAAAACTGTTTTTT.

The chain carries TRBV4-1 and TRBJ2-7; a weak D match, TRBD1 (5 bases). Trimming left V 4 bases short and J 2 bases short, with 15 bases between. Germline assignment: CDR1 MGHRA and CDR2 YSYEKL. This CDR3 is built from 15 residues. The CDR3 loop reads CASSLNTGTPYEQYF. CDR3 sequence (DNA): TGCGCCAGCAGCCTAAACACAGGAACCCCCTACGAGCAGTACTTC.

V gene TRBV28 combines with J gene TRBJ2-2; TRBD2 matches at 8 bases. J was trimmed by 5 bases and V by 5 bases; bases with no gene match: 13. The V gene's germline CDR1 is MDHEN and CDR2 SYDVKM. The CDR3 totals 17 residues. CDR3 sequence reads: CASSAMGGRIGTGELFF. CDR3 nucleotide sequence: TGTGCCAGCAGTGCCATGGGCGGGAGGATCGGAACCGGGGAGCTGTTTTTT.

The genes are TRBV18 and TRBJ2-7; D is undetermined. The ends were cut back, 6 bases at V and 7 bases at J, with 13 bases in the middle. Germline loops: CDR1 KGHSH, CDR2 LQKENI. The CDR3 sequence is 12 residues long. The CDR3 nucleotides read TGTGCCAGCTCCCGGCCCATTGGGGAGCAGTACTTC. Protein product: CASSRPIGEQYF.

The rearrangement uses TRBV7-2 and TRBJ2-1; possible D gene TRBD2, 5 bases. V was pared by 1 base and J by 3 bases, with 13 bases between. Germline CDR1 SGHTA, CDR2 FQGNSA. The CDR3 spans 16 residues. In nucleotides, the CDR3 is TGTGCCAGCAGCTTAGGCGGGTCAGCCCTCTACAATGAGCAGTTCTTC. It encodes CASSLGGSALYNEQFF.

This sequence joins TRBV18 and TRBJ2-1, with D maybe TRBD2 (5 bases). The CDR3 is 15 amino acids. V was shortened by 3 bases and J by 6 bases, with 15 bases between the two germline ends. Looked up from germline, CDR1 is KGHSH and CDR2 is LQKENI. CDR3 residues: CASSPDRELPNEQFF. The CDR3 DNA sequence: TGTGCCAGCTCACCGGATAGGGAGTTGCCCAATGAGCAGTTCTTC.

About this clone: Distinct nucleotide sequences in the sample also encode this CDR3. The chain has TRBV5-1 and TRBJ2-6, with a weak D call TRBD2 (5 bases). The germline V and J ends were trimmed by 4 bases and 2 bases, with 10 bases remaining between them. CDR1 is SGHRS and CDR2 is YFSETQ in the germline V gene. CDR3 length: 15 amino acids. The CDR3 here is CASSRGSAGANVLTF. CDR3 coding DNA: TGCGCCAGCAGCCGGGGTAGTGCTGGGGCCAACGTCCTGACTTTC.

This chain links TRBV18 with TRBJ1-1; D gene ambiguous. This CDR3 region has 14 residues. V was cut by 3 bases and J by 7 bases, with 15 bases left in between. The germline V gene has CDR1 KGHSH and CDR2 LQKENI. The CDR3 sequence: CASSPPERTGEAFF. The CDR3 coding sequence is TGTGCCAGCTCACCGCCAGAAAGGACGGGTGAAGCTTTCTTT.

J is TRBJ1-2 and V is TRBV10-3, with no clear D. The CDR3 is 13 residues long. The V end lost 6 bases, the J end lost 8 bases, and 16 bases lay between the germline ends. CDR1 is ENHRY, CDR2 SYGVKD, per germline. CDR3 residues: CAISETGGHGYTF. CDR3 DNA: TGTGCCATCAGCGAGACGGGAGGGCACGGCTACACCTTC.

The chain is built from TRBV15 and TRBJ2-1; a weak D match, TRBD2 (6 bases). Germline-derived CDR1 and CDR2 are LNHNV and YYDKDF (reference sequence). This CDR3 comprises 16 residues. Trimming pared 1 base from V and 3 bases from J, leaving 13 bases between. Here the CDR3 DNA reads TGTGCCACCAGCAGAGTAGGCGGGATGGGCTACAATGAGCAGTTCTTC. Translation: CATSRVGGMGYNEQFF.

J is TRBJ2-1 and V is TRBV11-1; D might be TRBD1 or TRBD2, each matching 5 bases. CDR3 length: 15 amino acids. Germline V gene lookup returns CDR1 SGHAT and CDR2 FQDESV (reference sequence). V was shortened by 5 bases and J by 0 bases, with 11 bases between the two germline ends. The CDR3 DNA reads TGTGCCAGCAGCCCTTGGGGGTCCTCCTACAATGAGCAGTTCTTC. Its translation: CASSPWGSSYNEQFF.

This clone has just one count. This chain uses TRBV29-1 with TRBJ2-3; 11 bases are a match to TRBD2. Germline V CDR1 and CDR2: SQVTM, ANQGSEA. The CDR3 is made up of 16 amino acids. V trimming: 6 bases; J trimming: 0 bases; junction bases outside the gene matches: 8. The CDR3 DNA reads as TGCAGCGTGGAGGGACTAGCGGACTGGAGCACAGATACGCAGTATTTT. This gives the protein CSVEGLADWSTDTQYF.

V gene TRBV28 combines with J gene TRBJ1-5; D ambiguous. CDR1 and CDR2 (germline): MDHEN, SYDVKM. The CDR3 has 16 amino acids. V was trimmed by 7 bases and J by 0 bases, leaving 16 bases between them. The CDR3 region is CASNAIKVYSNQPQHF. The CDR3 DNA reads TGTGCCAGCAATGCCATCAAAGTATATAGCAATCAGCCCCAGCATTTT.

This clone was recorded a few times. The rearrangement uses TRBV2 and TRBJ1-1; D gene unclear. The CDR3 is made up of 14 amino acids. Germline V gene lookup returns CDR1 SNHLY and CDR2 FYNNEI. Trimming stripped 6 bases from V and 4 bases from J, with 15 bases between. CDR3 coding DNA: TGTGCCAGCAGCGCATCCCTAGGAGCCACTGAAGCTTTCTTT. It is translated as CASSASLGATEAFF.

The genes are TRBV6-1 and TRBJ2-3, with 9 bases matching TRBD2. The germline V gene has CDR1 MNHNS and CDR2 SASEGT. The length of the CDR3 is 17 residues. Unmatched junction bases numbered 5, after V lost 0 bases and J lost 1 base. CDR3 sequence (DNA): TGTGCCAGCAGTGAAGCACCACTAGCGGGCGGCACAGATACGCAGTATTTT. This encodes CASSEAPLAGGTDTQYF.

The rearrangement uses TRBV5-1 and TRBJ2-1; D is ambiguous. The CDR3 loop spans 15 amino acids. CDR1 and CDR2 from the germline V gene are SGHRS and YFSETQ. The V end lost 2 bases, the J end lost 5 bases, and 14 bases lay between the germline ends. The CDR3 loop is CASSFSNPADNEQFF. CDR3 nucleotide sequence: TGCGCCAGCAGCTTTTCGAACCCCGCCGACAATGAGCAGTTCTTC.

The CDR3 sequence is CASSPGVRGRPTSGANVLTF. The DNA for the CDR3 is TGCGCCAGCAGCCCTGGGGTCAGGGGGCGGCCCACCTCTGGGGCCAACGTCCTGACTTTC. The chain recombines TRBV4-1 with TRBJ2-6; TRBD1 aligns across 8 bases. The CDR3 loop spans 20 amino acids. The germline V gene encodes CDR1 MGHRA and CDR2 YSYEKL. The J segment lost 0 bases and the V segment lost 4 bases, leaving 14 bases of the junction unmatched.

The gene calls are TRBV28 and TRBJ1-2; possible D gene TRBD1, 5 bases. Germline CDR1 MDHEN, CDR2 SYDVKM. The V end was cut by 6 bases, the J end by 2 bases, with 16 bases between. The CDR3 length is 15 residues. The CDR3 DNA sequence: TGTGCCAGCAGCCGTTCAAGGCAGGGCAACTATGGCTACACCTTC. This gives the protein CASSRSRQGNYGYTF.

V gene TRBV7-9 combines with J gene TRBJ2-1; D ambiguous. The germline V gene has CDR1 SEHNR and CDR2 FQNEAQ (reference sequence). The V and J ends lost 1 base and 2 bases respectively, with 12 bases between them. This CDR3 has 16 residues. The CDR3 region is CASSLVYAAPYNEQFF. The CDR3 DNA is TGTGCCAGCAGCTTAGTGTACGCGGCTCCCTACAATGAGCAGTTCTTC.

Points on this clone: The sample has other DNA sequences that encode this CDR3 too. The chain recombines TRBV20-1 with TRBJ2-7; maybe TRBD2 (5 bases). This CDR3 is 11 amino acids long. Germline CDR1 and CDR2: DFQATT and SNEGSKA (reference sequence). The V gene lost 0 bases and the J gene lost 6 bases, with 6 bases spanning the gap. The CDR3 loop reads CSARDRGEQYF. DNA for the CDR3: TGCAGTGCTAGAGATCGGGGCGAGCAGTACTTC.

The rearrangement uses TRBV6-1 and TRBJ2-2, with no clear D. Trimming pared 1 base from V and 1 base from J, leaving 4 bases between. Germline lookup yields CDR1 MNHNS and CDR2 SASEGT. The CDR3 totals 14 residues. CDR3 amino acids: CASSEERNTGELFF. CDR3 in DNA: TGTGCCAGCAGTGAAGAGCGGAACACCGGGGAGCTGTTTTTT.

This clone appeared once. The CDR3 sequence is CASSMARRRGQNQPQHF. In DNA, the CDR3 is TGTGCCAGTAGTATGGCCCGGAGGAGGGGGCAAAATCAGCCCCAGCATTTT. The genes are TRBV19 and TRBJ1-5, with 7 bases aligning to TRBD1. Germline V gives CDR1 LNHDA, CDR2 SQIVND (reference sequence). V dropped 3 bases and J dropped 4; count of bases not matched to a gene: 12. The CDR3 is made up of 17 amino acids.